A single TCR beta chain is shown here with its context. The antigen is unknown. This specimen belongs to a study of CD8+ T cells in alopecia areata. Study overall: Treated patients' severity was scored by percentage of affected scalp area.

V was trimmed by 3 bases and J by 5 bases, leaving 13 bases between them. The germline V gene has CDR1 GTSNPN and CDR2 SVGIG (reference sequence). This CDR3 is 13 amino acids long. Study results and caveats: In scalp and blood, many expanded lesional clones persisted during tofacitinib. Lesional scalp, especially alopecia totalis/universalis, showed higher clonality than normal scalp.

Treatment meaning: oral pan-JAK inhibitor, 5-10 mg twice daily. Peripheral blood samples and lesional scalp punch biopsies were obtained from alopecia areata patients. Sequencing used cDNA as its template, made by extracting RNA and reverse transcribing it. The protocol was immunoSEQ multiplex PCR, while the TCRdb copy is restricted to in-frame clones and leaves out a portion. Of 150,000 to 200,000 clones listed, 60% are singletons. The material was CD4+ T cells sorted from blood, obtained at week 24, from a patient treated with tofacitinib. The chain joins TRBV30 to TRBJ1-1, with D perhaps matching TRBD1 (5 bases). The sequence came from a human donor with alopecia areata. The CDR3 protein is CAWSSPGLTEAFF. Written as DNA, the CDR3 is TGTGCCTGGAGCTCCCCAGGGTTAACTGAAGCTTTCTTT.